This T cell receptor (beta chain) was identified in a study of T cells after yellow fever vaccination. Study background: Fractions low in cell number were prepared with SMART-Seq v4 Ultra Low Input.

TCRdb called the 5' RACE reads again in MiXCR, with one record for every CDR3 protein. The data show around 100,000 distinct CDR3 sequences, 7% to 8.5% seen once. CDR1 is SGHVS, CDR2 FQNEAQ, per germline. The V segment lost 1 base and the J segment 4 bases; nucleotides outside the gene matches: 6. CDR3 length: 16 residues. The sequencing here drew on CD8+ T cells sorted from PBMCs, taken 45 days after the yellow fever booster vaccination. The source of this sequence is a man aged 25-45 years who received the YFV17D yellow fever vaccine. This rearrangement joins TRBV7-8 to TRBJ2-5; 10 bases agree with TRBD2. CDR3 in DNA: TGTGCCAGCAGCTTAGGCCCTAGCGGGAGAGGAGAGACCCAGTACTTC. It specifies CASSLGPSGRGETQYF.